The clone carrying this TCR beta chain was detected ten times or more. Its specificity is not known. Arm-PCR with iRepertoire HTBI primers amplified the CDR3 regions for these TCR beta libraries. TCRdb reanalysed the multiplex PCR reads using MiXCR and keeps one entry per CDR3 protein. The sample has fewer than 350,000 distinct CDR3 sequences, about 20% seen once; the top ten hold 38%. This record belongs to a study of regulatory T cells in long-lasting Graves disease. Time point: newly diagnosed GD, antithyroid drugs for less than 3 months. Extracted RNA from PBMCs served as the source of the TCR library. Trimming pared 6 bases from V and 4 bases from J, leaving 21 bases between. The CDR3 is 16 residues long. Germline lookup yields CDR1 MDHEN and CDR2 SYDVKM. General observations from the study: Persistent disease was associated with favored TRBV28 usage and with favored use of TRBJ1-2 and TRBJ2-5. Sharing of public clonotypes was greater in persistent patients (2,741) than in new patients (roughly 1,000). Blood alone, not thyroid tissue, was studied.

This specimen consisted of peripheral blood mononuclear cells (PBMCs), obtained at new diagnosis, from a patient treated with antithyroid drugs. V gene TRBV28 combines with J gene TRBJ1-2, with D perhaps matching TRBD1 (5 bases). The clonotype was recovered from a female donor with Graves disease. The CDR3 loop is CASRPHNRPRGYGYTF. CDR3 sequence (DNA): TGTGCCAGCAGACCCCATAACAGGCCAAGGGGCTATGGCTACACCTTC.